The clone carrying this TCR beta chain was detected once. The identical CDR3 is also encoded by other nucleotide sequences in the sample. This sample was included in a study of blood T cell repertoires in COVID-19. Some clones are missing from TCRdb's copy, which holds only in-frame ones; the method was immunoSEQ multiplex PCR. The table shows some 130,000 clones, with approximately 86% occurring only once. CDR1 is SGHRS and CDR2 is YFSETQ in the germline V gene. Trimming stripped 0 bases from V and 1 base from J, with 4 bases between. CDR3 length: 13 residues. The sequence was collected from a woman in her seventies with COVID-19, enrolled during active disease. The chain has TRBV5-1 and TRBJ1-1, with D uncertain. Sequenced material: peripheral blood. The chain's CDR3 is CASSLARNTEAFF. The DNA of the CDR3 is TGCGCCAGCAGCTTGGCGAGGAACACTGAAGCTTTCTTT.